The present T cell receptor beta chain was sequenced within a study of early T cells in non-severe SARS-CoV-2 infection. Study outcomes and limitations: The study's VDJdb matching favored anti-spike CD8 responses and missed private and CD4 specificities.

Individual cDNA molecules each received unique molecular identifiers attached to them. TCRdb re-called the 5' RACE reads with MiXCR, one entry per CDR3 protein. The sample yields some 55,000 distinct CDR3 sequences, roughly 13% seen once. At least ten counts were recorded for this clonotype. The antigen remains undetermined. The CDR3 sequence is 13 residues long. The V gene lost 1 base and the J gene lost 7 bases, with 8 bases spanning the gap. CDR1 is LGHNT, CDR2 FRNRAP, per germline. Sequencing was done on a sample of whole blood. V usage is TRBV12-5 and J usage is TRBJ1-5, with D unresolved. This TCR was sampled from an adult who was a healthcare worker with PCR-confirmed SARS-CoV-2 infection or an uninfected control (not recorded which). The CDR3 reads CASGLGVEQPQHF. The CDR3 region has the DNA TGTGCTAGTGGTTTGGGGGTCGAGCAGCCCCAGCATTTT.